This is a list of T cell receptor beta chains from one sample in a study of identical twins. TCRdb reprocessed the 5' RACE reads via MiXCR and lists one record per CDR3 protein. The table has 400,000 to 600,000 distinct CDR3 sequences, 20% to 25% seen once. Another study also made use of these data, one on yellow fever vaccine responses in identical twins.

The sequencing sample was made of CD4+ T cells sorted from blood. The receptors come from a woman younger than 30 in good health. Each CDR3 is given with its conserved first and last residue. Each record gives: V gene, D gene, J gene, clone size, CDR3 DNA, CDR3 protein. D genes are given only for firm matches. Expanded clones are given a class, and other clones once, few, many or no size at all.

v_call: TRBV12-3/TRBV12-4
d_call: .
j_call: TRBJ2-1
clone_size: .
cdr3_nt: TGTGCCAGCAGCCCGACCAGGGGCATGAATGAGCAGTTCTTC
cdr3_aa: CASSPTRGMNEQFF

v_call: TRBV5-1
d_call: TRBD2
j_call: TRBJ2-1
clone_size: .
cdr3_nt: TGCGCCAGCAGCCCCGAAGGACTAGGAAATGAGCAGTTCTTC
cdr3_aa: CASSPEGLGNEQFF

v_call: TRBV12-3/TRBV12-4
d_call: TRBD2
j_call: TRBJ2-3
clone_size: .
cdr3_nt: TGTGCCAGCAGTCCCTTAATGGCGGGGGGGCGGGATACGCAGTATTTT
cdr3_aa: CASSPLMAGGRDTQYF

v_call: TRBV7-2
d_call: .
j_call: TRBJ1-4
clone_size: .
cdr3_nt: TGTGCCAGCAGCTTCCGACACAATGAAAAACTGTTTTTT
cdr3_aa: CASSFRHNEKLFF

v_call: TRBV10-1
d_call: .
j_call: TRBJ1-6
clone_size: .
cdr3_nt: TGCGCCAGCAGTGAGGGCGTGAATTCACCCCTCCACTTT
cdr3_aa: CASSEGVNSPLHF

v_call: TRBV6-2/TRBV6-3
d_call: .
j_call: TRBJ2-2
clone_size: .
cdr3_nt: TGTGCCAGCAGTTACGGCGGGATCAACACCGGGGAGCTGTTTTTT
cdr3_aa: CASSYGGINTGELFF

v_call: TRBV5-1
d_call: TRBD2
j_call: TRBJ2-7
clone_size: few
cdr3_nt: TGCGCCAGCAGCTTGATGGGGGAGGGCTCCTACGAGCAGTACTTC
cdr3_aa: CASSLMGEGSYEQYF

v_call: TRBV5-1
d_call: .
j_call: TRBJ2-2
clone_size: .
cdr3_nt: TGCGCCAGCAGCTTGGTCGGCAGCGCGGTAACCGGGGAGCTGTTTTTT
cdr3_aa: CASSLVGSAVTGELFF

v_call: TRBV28
d_call: TRBD2
j_call: TRBJ2-1
clone_size: few
cdr3_nt: TGTGCCAGCAGATCCGAAAGCGGGAGTGCATCCAATGAGCAGTTCTTC
cdr3_aa: CASRSESGSASNEQFF

v_call: TRBV11-2
d_call: TRBD1
j_call: TRBJ2-3
clone_size: few
cdr3_nt: TGTGCCAGCAGCTCGACAGGGGTCCCGGCGGATACGCAGTATTTT
cdr3_aa: CASSSTGVPADTQYF

v_call: TRBV4-1
d_call: .
j_call: TRBJ2-2
clone_size: .
cdr3_nt: TGCGCCAGCAGCCAAGACACCGGGACACCGAACACCGGGGAGCTGTTTTTT
cdr3_aa: CASSQDTGTPNTGELFF

v_call: TRBV5-6
d_call: .
j_call: TRBJ1-1
clone_size: .
cdr3_nt: TGTGCCAGCAGCCGACAGACTGAAGCTTTCTTT
cdr3_aa: CASSRQTEAFF

v_call: TRBV29-1
d_call: .
j_call: TRBJ2-2
clone_size: .
cdr3_nt: TGCAGCGTTGAAGGGCTAGCGCAAAACACCGGGGAGCTGTTTTTT
cdr3_aa: CSVEGLAQNTGELFF

v_call: TRBV5-1
d_call: .
j_call: TRBJ2-1
clone_size: many
cdr3_nt: TGCGCCAGCAGCCTTGTGGGAACGGGGTCTTTTTACAATGAGCAGTTCTTC
cdr3_aa: CASSLVGTGSFYNEQFF

v_call: TRBV28
d_call: .
j_call: TRBJ1-2
clone_size: .
cdr3_nt: TGTGCCAGCAGTTTAAACACACACAGGGCGACTGGCTACACCTTC
cdr3_aa: CASSLNTHRATGYTF

v_call: TRBV28
d_call: TRBD1
j_call: TRBJ2-2
clone_size: few
cdr3_nt: TGTGCCAGTAGGGACAGCGAAACCACCGGGGAGCTGTTTTTT
cdr3_aa: CASRDSETTGELFF

v_call: TRBV7-6
d_call: TRBD1
j_call: TRBJ2-2
clone_size: .
cdr3_nt: TGTGCCAGCAGCTTGTACCGGGACAGTAACACCGGGGAGCTGTTTTTT
cdr3_aa: CASSLYRDSNTGELFF